This T cell receptor beta chain stems from a study of blood T cell repertoires in COVID-19. Study-level background: Researchers got acute and convalescent COVID-19 samples from the United States, Italy and Spain. PBMCs, B-cell-depleted T cells, or T cells were the source of the cDNA or gDNA that made up the material.

Clones were read by immunoSEQ multiplex PCR, and TCRdb kept only the in-frame ones, dropping some. Altogether some 210,000 clones are present, roughly 84% being singletons, with the ten largest covering 5.5% to 7%. This clone has only one observation. Trimming shortened V by 7 bases and J by 2 bases, and 20 bases separated the two germline ends. There are 16 residues in the CDR3. CDR1 and CDR2 from the germline V gene are MDHEN and SYDVKM. The TCR comes from a woman aged 40 to 50 who had recovered from COVID-19. Sequenced sample: peripheral blood. This chain connects TRBV28 to TRBJ1-2, with D tentatively TRBD1 (6 bases). CDR3 residues: CASTLGGGLGNYGYTF. CDR3 DNA: TGTGCCAGCACCCTCGGCGGGGGGCTTGGAAACTATGGCTACACCTTC.